This entry lists 29 T cell receptor beta chains sequenced from one sample in a study of immune evolution from preneoplasia to lung adenocarcinoma. TCRdb keeps only in-frame clones here, not all; method: immunoSEQ multiplex PCR. The sample contains 2,500 to 3,000 clones, over 80% of which appear only once. Sequencing input: FFPE invasive lung adenocarcinoma tissue. The source is a person between 55 and 80 years old with invasive lung adenocarcinoma.

This rearrangement joins TRBV13 to TRBJ2-5; unclear D gene. The CDR3 sequence is 13 residues long. The germline CDR1 and CDR2 sequences are PRHDT and FYEKMQ (reference sequence). Deletions cut 1 base from V and 4 bases from J, with 7 bases between. Here the CDR3 DNA reads TGTGCCAGCAGCTTAGCGGTACGAGAGACCCAGTACTTC. Amino acids: CASSLAVRETQYF.

The chain couples TRBV7-6 to TRBJ2-2; TRBD2 is a possible D gene (5 bases). CDR3 size: 15 residues. Germline V gene lookup returns CDR1 SGHVS and CDR2 FNYEAQ. Trimming took off 4 bases at V and 6 bases at J, with 15 bases between the two ends. The CDR3 here is CASSSRLQLAGELFF. CDR3 sequence (DNA): TGTGCCAGCAGCTCCCGACTCCAACTAGCCGGGGAGCTGTTTTTT.

The chain couples TRBV19 to TRBJ2-7, with TRBD2 matching 9 bases. V lost 2 bases to trimming and J lost 6 bases; unmatched junction nucleotides: 5. Germline-derived CDR1 and CDR2 are LNHDA and SQIVND (reference sequence). The length of the CDR3 is 14 residues. CDR3 in DNA: TGTGCCAGTAGTATAATCAGCGGGGGGTCCGAGCAGTACTTC. This translates into CASSIISGGSEQYF.

This clone was counted between two and nine times. The J gene is TRBJ2-1, the V gene TRBV6-4; TRBD2 matches 8 bases. Germline V lookup: CDR1 MRHNA, CDR2 SNTAGT. V was clipped by 2 bases and J by 4 bases; unmatched bases: 7. This CDR3 spans 16 amino acids. The DNA for the CDR3 is TGTGCCAGCAGTGACGCCGCGGGGGGCCGATACAATGAGCAGTTCTTC. It codes for CASSDAAGGRYNEQFF.

This chain joins TRBV9 and TRBJ1-3; the D gene is possibly TRBD1 (5 bases). The CDR3 totals 15 residues. Trimming shortened V by 4 bases and J by 7 bases, and 18 bases separated the two germline ends. Looked up from germline, CDR1 is SGDLS and CDR2 is YYNGEE. CDR3 nucleotide sequence: TGTGCCAGCAGCCCGCGAGGGAGCAGGGTGAACACCATATATTTT. It specifies CASSPRGSRVNTIYF. Based on the CDR3 plus reference TRBV9 and TRBJ1-3, the full variable domain is DSGVTQTPKHLITATGQRVTLRCSPRSGDLSVYWYQQSLDQGLQFLIQYYNGEERAKGNILERFSAQQFPDLHSELNLSSLELGDSALYFCASSPRGSRVNTIYFGEGSWLTVV.

V is TRBV10-3 and J is TRBJ1-4; 7 bases match TRBD1. The trim removed 10 bases at V and 3 bases at J, leaving 5 bases unmatched. The germline CDR1 and CDR2 sequences are ENHRY and SYGVKD. The CDR3 length is 13 residues. The CDR3 DNA reads as TGTGCCACCAAGGACAGGCCTAATGAAAAACTGTTTTTT. Protein sequence: CATKDRPNEKLFF.

This clone occurred a few times. This chain uses TRBV21-1 with TRBJ2-5; no DNA check was done on the table's D call, TRBD2. TRBV21-1 is a known pseudogene. The CDR3 contains 15 residues. The CDR3 reads CASSPRLGGGKTQYF. DNA of the CDR3: TGTGCCAGCAGCCCGCGCTTGGGGGGGGGAAAGACCCAGTACTTC.

This clone is a singleton in its sample. CDR3 in DNA: TGTGCCAGTAGTATAGTCCCGGACAGGGGCTATGGCTACACCTTC. Its translation: CASSIVPDRGYGYTF. The genes are TRBV19 and TRBJ1-2, with TRBD1 matching 9 bases. Trimming took 1 base from V and 4 from J; bases not matched to a gene: 4. This CDR3 is built from 15 residues. From germline, CDR1 is LNHDA and CDR2 SQIVND (reference sequence).

The V gene is TRBV19, the J gene TRBJ1-5; D may be TRBD2 (6 bases). The end of the DNA aligns better with TRBJ2-3, so the J call may be wrong. The CDR3 contains 14 residues. Germline V gives CDR1 LNHDA, CDR2 SQIVND (reference sequence). CDR3 nucleotide sequence: TGTGCCAGTAGGCCGCAGGGAGGCAATCAGCCCCAGTATTTT. Its translation: CASRPQGGNQPQYF.

J is TRBJ2-3 and V is TRBV30; 9 positions match TRBD2. The V gene end was trimmed by 4 bases and the J gene end by 6 bases; junction bases not matched to a gene: 2. CDR1 is GTSNPN and CDR2 is SVGIG in the germline V gene (reference sequence). The CDR3 sequence is 12 residues long. The CDR3 region is CAWKAGGDTQYF. As DNA, the CDR3 is TGTGCCTGGAAAGCGGGAGGCGATACGCAGTATTTT.

Of note for this clone: One end of the junction is discordant with germline, which a read error may explain. This sequence joins TRBV5-1 and TRBJ2-1, with D possibly TRBD2 on 5 matching bases. The CDR3 is 14 residues long. Germline V lookup: CDR1 SGHRS, CDR2 YFSETQ. As DNA, the CDR3 is TGCTCCAGCGGCCGGGCCCCCGCACCAGATGAGCAGTTCTTC. Translating gives CSSGRAPAPDEQFF.

The chain couples TRBV4-1 to TRBJ2-5, with 7 bases matching TRBD1. J gave up 3 bases and V 4 bases, and 14 bases lay outside the gene matches. Germline V gene data show CDR1 as MGHRA and CDR2 as YSYEKL. The CDR3 sequence is 17 residues long. CDR3: CASSPREGAAEEETQYF. Written as DNA, the CDR3 is TGCGCCAGCAGCCCGCGCGAGGGGGCGGCCGAGGAAGAGACCCAGTACTTC.

The rearrangement uses TRBV7-9 and TRBJ1-1, with D hard to call. There are 14 residues in the CDR3. V gave up 1 base and J gave up 2 bases, with 8 bases separating them. The V gene's germline CDR1 is SEHNR and CDR2 FQNEAQ (reference sequence). Here the CDR3 reads CASSLVALNTEAFF. DNA of the CDR3: TGTGCCAGCAGCTTAGTAGCACTTAACACTGAAGCTTTCTTT.

The chain links TRBV7-3 to TRBJ2-5, with TRBD1 as a possible D gene (5 bases). Trimming removed 5 bases from V and 5 bases from J, with 18 bases in between. The CDR3 has 15 amino acids. Germline V CDR1 and CDR2: SGHTA, FQGTGA. CDR3 in amino acids: CASSPQGQGLETQYF. Here the CDR3 DNA reads TGTGCCAGCAGCCCCCAGGGTCAAGGATTGGAGACCCAGTACTTC.

The CDR3 loop is CASRRPGGLYGYTF. The CDR3 DNA reads as TGTGCCAGCAGGAGACCGGGGGGGCTCTATGGCTACACCTTC. The chain joins TRBV7-2 to TRBJ1-2; weak D call: TRBD1 (6 bases). The CDR3 has 14 amino acids. Germline loops: CDR1 SGHTA, CDR2 FQGNSA. The ends were cut back, 6 bases at V and 4 bases at J, with 15 bases in the middle.

The chain carries TRBV6-6 and TRBJ2-1; 14 nucleotides line up with TRBD2. The V and J ends lost 6 bases and 12 bases, in that order; junction bases with no gene match: 10. The CDR3 length is 15 residues. Per the germline V gene, CDR1 is MNHNY and CDR2 is SVGAGI (reference sequence). CDR3 sequence: CASRNPGLAGAGQFF. The CDR3 DNA follows: TGTGCCAGCAGAAATCCGGGACTAGCGGGAGCCGGGCAGTTCTTC.

A word on this clone: An end of the junction does not agree with germline; a read error may underlie this. This rearrangement joins TRBV5-4 to TRBJ2-5, with a weak D call TRBD2 (6 bases). Germline V gives CDR1 SGHNT, CDR2 YYREEE (reference sequence). The CDR3 is 13 amino acids. The CDR3 coding sequence is TGTACCAGCAGCCCGGGAGAGGGGGAGACCCAGTACTTC. It encodes CTSSPGEGETQYF.

J is TRBJ1-2 and V is TRBV14; no definite D call. Germline loops: CDR1 SGHDN, CDR2 FVKESK. The CDR3 runs 13 residues. The V and J ends lost 0 bases and 4 bases respectively, with 6 bases between them. CDR3 DNA sequence: TGTGCCAGCAGCCAAGACCAGAGCTATGGCTACACCTTC. It codes for CASSQDQSYGYTF.

This clone was picked up one time. The chain combines TRBV2 with TRBJ1-1; possible D gene TRBD1, 6 bases. Germline V gene sequence: CDR1 SNHLY, CDR2 FYNNEI. The CDR3 loop spans 15 amino acids. Deletions cut 3 bases from V and 5 bases from J, with 16 bases between. The CDR3, as DNA: TGTGCCAGCAGTGAGCGAACAGGGATAAGGACTGAAGCTTTCTTT. As protein: CASSERTGIRTEAFF.

The chain combines TRBV4-2 with TRBJ2-1; TRBD2 matches 9 bases. The CDR3 loop spans 13 amino acids. CDR1 and CDR2 (germline): LGHNA, YNFKEQ. The V gene end was trimmed by 7 bases and the J gene end by 5 bases; junction bases not matched to a gene: 3. CDR3 protein: CASKLAGDNEQFF. Here the CDR3 DNA reads TGTGCCAGCAAGTTAGCGGGGGACAATGAGCAGTTCTTC.

The J gene is TRBJ1-2, the V gene TRBV6-1; 8 bases line up with TRBD1. V was clipped by 4 bases and J by 7 bases; unmatched bases: 2. CDR1 and CDR2 from the germline V gene are MNHNS and SASEGT. The CDR3 loop spans 12 amino acids. The CDR3, as DNA: TGTGCCAGCAGTGTTGGACAGGGTGGCTACACCTTC. It translates to CASSVGQGGYTF.

The V and J genes are TRBV10-3 and TRBJ2-7; 8 positions match TRBD1. The germline V gene has CDR1 ENHRY and CDR2 SYGVKD. This CDR3 is 15 amino acids long. J lost 2 bases, V lost 2 bases, and 5 bases had no gene match. The DNA of the CDR3 is TGTGCCATCAGTGAGGCCGGGACAGGCGCCTACGAGCAGTACTTC. Amino acids: CAISEAGTGAYEQYF.

The chain recombines TRBV27 with TRBJ2-7, with no clear D. V gave up 8 bases and J gave up 3 bases, with 20 bases separating them. Germline V lookup: CDR1 MNHEY, CDR2 SMNVEV (reference sequence). This CDR3 has 15 residues. CDR3 sequence reads: CASRPTASSLYEQYF. The DNA of the CDR3 is TGTGCCAGCCGTCCTACCGCCAGTTCTCTCTACGAGCAGTACTTC.

The gene calls are TRBV14 and TRBJ2-1, with no clear D. V gave up 0 bases and J gave up 0 bases, with 12 bases separating them. CDR1 and CDR2 (germline): SGHDN, FVKESK. CDR3 length equals 17 residues. The CDR3 sequence is CASSQDIQRSSYNEQFF. CDR3 nucleotides: TGTGCCAGCAGCCAAGATATACAGAGAAGCTCCTACAATGAGCAGTTCTTC.

The V gene is TRBV28, the J gene TRBJ2-3; 12 nucleotides match TRBD2. CDR3 length: 16 amino acids. Losses at the gene ends were 6 bases for V and 4 bases for J; bases not matched to a gene: 8. Germline loops: CDR1 MDHEN, CDR2 SYDVKM. CDR3 loop: CASRDGLAGFSDTQYF. CDR3 sequence (DNA): TGTGCCAGCAGGGACGGACTAGCGGGGTTCTCAGATACGCAGTATTTT.

The chain employs TRBV5-4 and TRBJ1-5; D might be TRBD1 (6 bases). CDR1 is SGHNT, CDR2 YYREEE, per germline (reference sequence). V gave up 5 bases and J gave up 6 bases, with 24 bases separating them. The CDR3 contains 17 residues. CDR3 sequence reads: CASSITTGGGRAQPQHF. CDR3 bases: TGTGCCAGCAGTATTACCACCGGAGGGGGACGAGCTCAGCCCCAGCATTTT.

Written as DNA, the CDR3 is TGTGCCAGCAGCCACCCTAATGAAAAACTGTTTTTT. Its protein product is CASSHPNEKLFF. This rearrangement joins TRBV6-5 to TRBJ1-4; D gene uncertain. This CDR3 has 12 amino acids. Trimming shortened V by 6 bases and J by 3 bases, and 5 bases separated the two germline ends. Germline assignment: CDR1 MNHEY and CDR2 SVGAGI.

This clone appeared a few times. This chain joins TRBV11-2 and TRBJ1-1; D remains unclear. The germline gives CDR1 SGHAT, CDR2 FQNNGV. The CDR3 is 13 amino acids. The V and J ends lost 8 bases and 1 base respectively, with 11 bases between them. As DNA, the CDR3 is TGTGCCAGCGGAAGGACGGAGAACACTGAAGCTTTCTTT. This gives the protein CASGRTENTEAFF. Variable domain in full (rest from reference TRBV11-2 and TRBJ1-1): EAGVAQSPRYKIIEKRQSVAFWCNPISGHATLYWYQQILGQGPKLLIQFQNNGVVDDSQLPKDRFSAERLKGVDSTLKIQPAKLEDSAVYLCASGRTENTEAFFGQGTRLTVV.

The gene calls are TRBV28 and TRBJ2-3, with a tentative D call TRBD2 (5 bases). V dropped 4 bases and J dropped 0 bases, with 11 bases sitting between them. The CDR3 extends over 15 amino acids. From germline, CDR1 is MDHEN and CDR2 SYDVKM. DNA of the CDR3: TGTGCCAGCAGTTCCCCTAGCTCAAGCACAGATACGCAGTATTTT. Translating gives CASSSPSSSTDTQYF.